This T cell receptor (beta chain) is drawn from a study of blood T cell repertoires in COVID-19. This CDR3 is built from 11 residues. Germline V gives CDR1 DFQATT, CDR2 SNEGSKA (reference sequence). Deletions cut 5 bases from V and 6 bases from J, with 10 bases between. The repertoire was sequenced with immunoSEQ multiplex PCR; TCRdb's copy has only in-frame clones and lacks some. The table records roughly 430,000 clones, 88% of them present only once. Sample: PBMCs or T cells enriched from blood (not recorded which). The sequence was collected from a woman aged 40 to 49 with acute COVID-19. J is TRBJ1-1 and V is TRBV20-1, with D unresolved. CDR3 amino acids: CSAGLTSEAFF. CDR3 DNA sequence: TGCAGTGCTGGGCTGACGTCTGAAGCTTTCTTT.